This section outlines one T cell receptor (beta chain) sequence together with its context. Its antigen is currently unknown. The record originates from a study of cytomegalovirus exposure and HLA in healthy donors. General study results and limits: Investigators reported some 150 TCR beta chains as tied to cytomegalovirus.

PCR employed 60 Vbeta and 13 Jbeta primers. The repertoire was sequenced with immunoSEQ multiplex PCR; TCRdb's copy has only in-frame clones and lacks some. Of about 160,000 clones in the sample, about 70% were seen once. The TCR sequence derives from a woman between 18 and 29 years old in good health and CMV-seropositive. The sample taken for sequencing was PBMCs.

The CDR3 region is CASIDLGGNYGYTF. The CDR3 DNA sequence: TGTGCCAGCATCGACCTAGGGGGCAACTATGGCTACACCTTC. This rearrangement joins TRBV11-2 to TRBJ1-2, with TRBD1 identical over 7 bases. The CDR3 length is 14 residues. Germline lookup yields CDR1 SGHAT and CDR2 FQNNGV. Germline trimming cut 7 bases from V and 2 bases from J; bases unmatched to any gene: 7.